This T cell receptor (beta chain) originates from a study of blood T cell repertoires in COVID-19. Whole-study context: Collection of acute and convalescent COVID-19 samples took place in the United States, Italy and Spain. Nucleic acid was either cDNA or gDNA, and it came from T cells, B-cell-depleted T cells, or PBMCs.

In the study's own analysis: The assay estimated nucleated cells by amplifying reference gene primers. The assay was immunoSEQ multiplex PCR, and TCRdb's table has in-frame clones only and misses some. The V and J calls and clone size are taken from that table; D and trimming were inferred from the DNA. The table has more than 200,000 clones, approximately 90% seen once; the top ten hold 5.9%. The ends were cut back, 6 bases at V and 3 bases at J, with 14 bases in the middle. CDR1 is SEHNR and CDR2 is FQNEAQ in the germline V gene (reference sequence). The CDR3 is made up of 14 amino acids. The chain joins TRBV7-9 to TRBJ1-2; D remains ambiguous. This sequence was found in a man older than 75 with acute or convalescent COVID-19. Sequencing was carried out using peripheral blood. The CDR3 sequence is CASSRGSVDYGYTF. As DNA, the CDR3 is TGTGCCAGCAGTCGAGGATCAGTGGACTATGGCTACACCTTC.